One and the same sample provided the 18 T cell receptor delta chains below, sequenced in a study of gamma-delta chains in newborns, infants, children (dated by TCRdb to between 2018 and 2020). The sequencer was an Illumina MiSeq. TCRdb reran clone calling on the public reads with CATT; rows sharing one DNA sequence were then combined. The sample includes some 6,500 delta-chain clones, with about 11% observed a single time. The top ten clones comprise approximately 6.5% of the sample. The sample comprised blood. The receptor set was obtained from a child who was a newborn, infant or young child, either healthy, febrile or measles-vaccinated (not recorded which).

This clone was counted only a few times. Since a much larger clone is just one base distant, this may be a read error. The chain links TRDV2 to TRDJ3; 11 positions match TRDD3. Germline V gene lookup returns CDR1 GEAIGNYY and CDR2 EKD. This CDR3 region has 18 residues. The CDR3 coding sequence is TGTGCCTGTGACACCGCTGGGGGATACTCCTGGGACACCCTACAGATGTTTTTC. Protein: CACDTAGGYSWDTLQMFF.

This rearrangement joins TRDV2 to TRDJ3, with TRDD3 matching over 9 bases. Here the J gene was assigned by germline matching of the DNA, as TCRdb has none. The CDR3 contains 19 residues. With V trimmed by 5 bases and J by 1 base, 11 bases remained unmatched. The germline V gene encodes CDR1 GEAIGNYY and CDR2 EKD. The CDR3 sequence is CACASLGDPDSWDTRQMFF. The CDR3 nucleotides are TGTGCCTGTGCCTCCCTGGGGGATCCGGATTCCTGGGACACCCGACAGATGTTTTTC.

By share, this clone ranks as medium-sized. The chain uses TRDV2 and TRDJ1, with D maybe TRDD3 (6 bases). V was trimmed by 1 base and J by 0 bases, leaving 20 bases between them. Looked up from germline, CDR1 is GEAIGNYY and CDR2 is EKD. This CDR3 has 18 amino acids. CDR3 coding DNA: TGTGCCTGTGACACGGTCTCCTATGGGGGGGCCAACACCGATAAACTCATCTTT. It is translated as CACDTVSYGGANTDKLIF.

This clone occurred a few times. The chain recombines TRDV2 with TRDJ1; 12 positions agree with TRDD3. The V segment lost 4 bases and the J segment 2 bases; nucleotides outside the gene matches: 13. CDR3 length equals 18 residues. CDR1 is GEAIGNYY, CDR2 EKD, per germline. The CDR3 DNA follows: TGTGCCTGTGATCCTCTCACTGGGGGATACTCGGAGACCGATAAACTCATCTTT. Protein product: CACDPLTGGYSETDKLIF.

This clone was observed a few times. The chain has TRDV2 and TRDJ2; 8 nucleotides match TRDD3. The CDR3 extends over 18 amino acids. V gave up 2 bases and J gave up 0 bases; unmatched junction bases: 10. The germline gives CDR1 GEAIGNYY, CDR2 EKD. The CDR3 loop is CACDILTGGPALTAQLFF. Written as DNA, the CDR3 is TGTGCCTGTGACATCCTTACTGGGGGCCCAGCTTTGACAGCACAACTCTTCTTT.

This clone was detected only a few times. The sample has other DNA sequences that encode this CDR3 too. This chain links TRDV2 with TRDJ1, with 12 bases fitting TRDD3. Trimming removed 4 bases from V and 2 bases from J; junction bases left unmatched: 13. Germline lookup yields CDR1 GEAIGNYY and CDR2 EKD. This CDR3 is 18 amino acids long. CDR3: CACDQLDWGILQTDKLIF. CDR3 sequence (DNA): TGTGCCTGTGATCAGCTCGACTGGGGGATACTTCAAACCGATAAACTCATCTTT.

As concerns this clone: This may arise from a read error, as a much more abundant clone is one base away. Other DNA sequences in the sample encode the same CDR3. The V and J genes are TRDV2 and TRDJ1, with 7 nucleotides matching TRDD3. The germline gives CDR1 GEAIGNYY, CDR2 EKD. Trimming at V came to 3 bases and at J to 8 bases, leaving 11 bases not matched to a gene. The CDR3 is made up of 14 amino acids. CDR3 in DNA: TGTGCCTGTGACTTACTGGGGATGGGCGACAAACTCATCTTT. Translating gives CACDLLGMGDKLIF.

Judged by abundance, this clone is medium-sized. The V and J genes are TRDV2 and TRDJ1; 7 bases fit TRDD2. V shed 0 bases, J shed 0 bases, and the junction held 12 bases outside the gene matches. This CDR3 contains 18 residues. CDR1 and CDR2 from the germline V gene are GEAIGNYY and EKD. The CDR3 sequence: CACDTVPTRGGYTDKLIF. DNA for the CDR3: TGTGCCTGTGACACCGTTCCTACGAGGGGGGGGTACACCGATAAACTCATCTTT.

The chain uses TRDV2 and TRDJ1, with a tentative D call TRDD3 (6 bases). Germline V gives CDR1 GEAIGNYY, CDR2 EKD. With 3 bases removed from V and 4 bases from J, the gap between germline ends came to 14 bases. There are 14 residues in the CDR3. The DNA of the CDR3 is TGTGCCTGTGACCCGATGGGGGCCCTCGATAAACTCATCTTT. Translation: CACDPMGALDKLIF.

CDR3 residues: CACDTLTNGGDATDKIIF. The CDR3 region has the DNA TGTGCCTGTGACACCCTGACCAATGGGGGAGATGCGACCGATAAAATCATCTTT. The J gene went uncalled, whereas the V gene is TRDV2; the table assigns TRDD3, which was not confirmed against the DNA. The CDR3 spans 18 residues. Germline-derived CDR1 and CDR2 are GEAIGNYY and EKD.

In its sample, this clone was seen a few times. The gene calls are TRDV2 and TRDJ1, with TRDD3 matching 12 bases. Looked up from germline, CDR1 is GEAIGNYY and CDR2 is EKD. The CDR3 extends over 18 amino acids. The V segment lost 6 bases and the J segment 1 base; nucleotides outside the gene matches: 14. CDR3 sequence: CACQLLGDTRGLTDKLIF. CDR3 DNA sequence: TGTGCCTGTCAACTACTGGGGGATACAAGGGGCCTCACCGATAAACTCATCTTT.

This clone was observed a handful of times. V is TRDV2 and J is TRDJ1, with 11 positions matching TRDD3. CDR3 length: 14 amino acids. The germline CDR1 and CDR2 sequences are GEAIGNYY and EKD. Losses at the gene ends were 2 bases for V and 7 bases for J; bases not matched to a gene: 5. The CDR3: CACDILGDKGKLIF. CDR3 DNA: TGTGCCTGTGACATACTGGGGGATAAAGGTAAACTCATCTTT.

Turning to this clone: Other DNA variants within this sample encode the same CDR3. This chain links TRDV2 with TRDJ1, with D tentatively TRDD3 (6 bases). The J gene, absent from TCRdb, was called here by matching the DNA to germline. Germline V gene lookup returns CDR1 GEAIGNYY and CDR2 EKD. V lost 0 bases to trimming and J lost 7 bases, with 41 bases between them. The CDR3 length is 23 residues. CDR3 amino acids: CACDTVEGRRTQARLGMRGKLIF. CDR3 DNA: TGTGCCTGTGACACCGTTGAGGGCAGGCGAACCCAGGCCAGGTTGGGGATGCGGGGTAAACTCATCTTT.

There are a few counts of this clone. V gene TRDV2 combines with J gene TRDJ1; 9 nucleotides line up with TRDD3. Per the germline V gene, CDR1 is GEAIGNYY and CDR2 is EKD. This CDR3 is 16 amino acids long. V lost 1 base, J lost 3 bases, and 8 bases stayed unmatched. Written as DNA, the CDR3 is TGTGCCTGTGACACGGTAGGGGATACGTACGCCGATAAACTCATCTTT. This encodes CACDTVGDTYADKLIF.

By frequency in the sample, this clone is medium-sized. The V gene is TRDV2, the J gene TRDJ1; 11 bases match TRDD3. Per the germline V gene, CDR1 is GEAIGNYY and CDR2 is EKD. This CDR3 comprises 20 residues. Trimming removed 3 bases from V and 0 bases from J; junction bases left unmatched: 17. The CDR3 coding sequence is TGTGCCTGTGACTTGGTAGGACTGGGGGATATTAAATTGGACACCGATAAACTCATCTTT. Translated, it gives CACDLVGLGDIKLDTDKLIF.

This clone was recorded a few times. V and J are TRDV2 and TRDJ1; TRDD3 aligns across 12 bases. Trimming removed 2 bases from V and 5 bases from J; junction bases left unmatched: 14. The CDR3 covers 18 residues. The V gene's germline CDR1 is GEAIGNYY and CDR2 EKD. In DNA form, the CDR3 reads TGTGCCTGTGACAACCTACTGGGGGATACTGGGGCAATGGATAAACTCATCTTT. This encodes CACDNLLGDTGAMDKLIF.

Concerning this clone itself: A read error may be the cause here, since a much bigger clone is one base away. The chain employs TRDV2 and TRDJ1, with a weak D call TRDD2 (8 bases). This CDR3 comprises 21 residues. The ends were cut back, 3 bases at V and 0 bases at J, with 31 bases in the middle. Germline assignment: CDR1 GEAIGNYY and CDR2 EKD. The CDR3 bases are TGTGCCTGTGACTTTCTTCGGCCTTCCTATCGGGGGGATCCTAACACCGATAAACTCATCTTT. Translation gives CACDFLRPSYRGDPNTDKLIF.

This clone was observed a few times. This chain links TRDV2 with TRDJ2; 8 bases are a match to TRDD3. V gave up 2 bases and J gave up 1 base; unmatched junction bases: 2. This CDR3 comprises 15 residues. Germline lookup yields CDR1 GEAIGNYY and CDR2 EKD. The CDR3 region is CACDRLGGLTAQLFF. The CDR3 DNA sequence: TGTGCCTGTGACAGACTGGGGGGTTTGACAGCACAACTCTTCTTT.